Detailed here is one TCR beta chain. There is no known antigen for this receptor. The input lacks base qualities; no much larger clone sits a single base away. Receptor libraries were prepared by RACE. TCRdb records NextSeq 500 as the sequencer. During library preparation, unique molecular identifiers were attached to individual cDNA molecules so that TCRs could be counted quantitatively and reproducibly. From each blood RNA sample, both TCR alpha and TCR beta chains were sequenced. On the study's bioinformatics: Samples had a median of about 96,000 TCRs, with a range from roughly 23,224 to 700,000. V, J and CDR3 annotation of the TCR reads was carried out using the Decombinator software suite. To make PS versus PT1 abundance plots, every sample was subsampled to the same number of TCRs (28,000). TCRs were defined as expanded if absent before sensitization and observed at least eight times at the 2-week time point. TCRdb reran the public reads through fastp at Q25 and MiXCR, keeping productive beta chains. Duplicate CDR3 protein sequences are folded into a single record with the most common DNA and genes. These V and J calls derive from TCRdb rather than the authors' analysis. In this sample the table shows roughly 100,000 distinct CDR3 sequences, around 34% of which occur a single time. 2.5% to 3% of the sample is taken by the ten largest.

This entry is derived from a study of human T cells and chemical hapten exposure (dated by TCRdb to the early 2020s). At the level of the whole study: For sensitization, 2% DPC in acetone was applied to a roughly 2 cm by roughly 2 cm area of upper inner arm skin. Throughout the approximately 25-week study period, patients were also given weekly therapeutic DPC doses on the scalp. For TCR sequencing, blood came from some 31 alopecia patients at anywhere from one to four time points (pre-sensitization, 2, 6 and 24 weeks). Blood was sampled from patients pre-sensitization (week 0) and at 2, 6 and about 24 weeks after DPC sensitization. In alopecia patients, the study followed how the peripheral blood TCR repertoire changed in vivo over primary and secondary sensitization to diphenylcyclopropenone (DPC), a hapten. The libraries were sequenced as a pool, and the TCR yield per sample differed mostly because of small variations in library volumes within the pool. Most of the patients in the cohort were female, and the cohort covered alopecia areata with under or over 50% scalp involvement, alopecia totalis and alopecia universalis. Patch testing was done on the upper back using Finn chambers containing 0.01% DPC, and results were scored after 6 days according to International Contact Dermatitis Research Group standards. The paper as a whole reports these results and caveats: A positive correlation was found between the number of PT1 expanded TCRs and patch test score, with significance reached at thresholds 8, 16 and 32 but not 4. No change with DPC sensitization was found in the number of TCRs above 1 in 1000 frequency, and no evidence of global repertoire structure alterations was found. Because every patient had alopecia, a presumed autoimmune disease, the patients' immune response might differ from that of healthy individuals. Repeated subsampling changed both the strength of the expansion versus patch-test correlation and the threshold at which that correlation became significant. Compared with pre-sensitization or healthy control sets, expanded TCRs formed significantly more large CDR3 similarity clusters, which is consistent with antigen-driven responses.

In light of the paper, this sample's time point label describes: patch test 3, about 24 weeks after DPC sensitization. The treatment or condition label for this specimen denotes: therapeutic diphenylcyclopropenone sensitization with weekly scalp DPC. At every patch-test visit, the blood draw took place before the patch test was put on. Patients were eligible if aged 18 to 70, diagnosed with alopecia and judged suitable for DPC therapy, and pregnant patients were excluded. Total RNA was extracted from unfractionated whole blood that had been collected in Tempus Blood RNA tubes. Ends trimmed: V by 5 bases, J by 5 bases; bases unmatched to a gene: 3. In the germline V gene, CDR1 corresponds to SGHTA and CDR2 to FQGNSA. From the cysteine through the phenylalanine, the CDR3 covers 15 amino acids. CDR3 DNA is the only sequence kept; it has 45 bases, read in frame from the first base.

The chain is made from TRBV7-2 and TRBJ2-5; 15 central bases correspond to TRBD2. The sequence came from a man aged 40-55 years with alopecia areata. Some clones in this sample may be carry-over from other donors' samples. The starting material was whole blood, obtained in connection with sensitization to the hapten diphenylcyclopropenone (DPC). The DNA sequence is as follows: TGTGCCAGCAGCGCCGGACTAGCGGGAGGGGAGACCCAGTACTTC. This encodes CASSAGLAGGETQYF.